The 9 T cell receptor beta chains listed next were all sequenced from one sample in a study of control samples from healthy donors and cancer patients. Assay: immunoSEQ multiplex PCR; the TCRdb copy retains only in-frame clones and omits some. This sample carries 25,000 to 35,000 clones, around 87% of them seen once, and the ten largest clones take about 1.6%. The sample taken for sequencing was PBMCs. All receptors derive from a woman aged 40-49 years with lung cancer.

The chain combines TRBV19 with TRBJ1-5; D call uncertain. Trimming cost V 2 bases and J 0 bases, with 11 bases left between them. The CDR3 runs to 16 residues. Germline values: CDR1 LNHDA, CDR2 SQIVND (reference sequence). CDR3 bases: TGTGCCAGTAGTATAAGAAGAGAGGTTAGCAATCAGCCCCAGCATTTT. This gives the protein CASSIRREVSNQPQHF.

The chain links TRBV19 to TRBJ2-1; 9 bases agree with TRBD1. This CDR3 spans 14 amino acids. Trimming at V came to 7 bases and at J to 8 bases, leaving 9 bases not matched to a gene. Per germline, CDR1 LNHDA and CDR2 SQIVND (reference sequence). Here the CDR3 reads CASTKWDREDEQFF. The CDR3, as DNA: TGTGCCAGTACAAAATGGGACAGGGAGGATGAGCAGTTCTTC. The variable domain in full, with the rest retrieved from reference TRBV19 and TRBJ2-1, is DGGITQSPKYLFRKEGQNVTLSCEQNLNHDAMYWYRQDPGQGLRLIYYSQIVNDFQKGDIAEGYSVSREKKESFPLTVTSAQKNPTAFYLCASTKWDREDEQFFGPGTRLTVL.

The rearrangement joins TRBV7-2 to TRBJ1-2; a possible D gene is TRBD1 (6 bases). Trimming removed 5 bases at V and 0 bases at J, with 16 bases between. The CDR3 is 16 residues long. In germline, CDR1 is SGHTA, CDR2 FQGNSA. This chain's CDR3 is CASSQQTDRSNYGYTF. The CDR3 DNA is TGTGCCAGCAGCCAACAGACGGACAGATCTAACTATGGCTACACCTTC.

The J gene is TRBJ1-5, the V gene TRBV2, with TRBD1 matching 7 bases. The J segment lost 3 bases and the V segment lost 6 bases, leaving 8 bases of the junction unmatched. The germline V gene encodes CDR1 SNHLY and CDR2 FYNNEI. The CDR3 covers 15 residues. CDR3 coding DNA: TGTGCCAGCAGAGGGATCGGGACAGCCAATCAGCCCCAGCATTTT. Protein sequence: CASRGIGTANQPQHF.

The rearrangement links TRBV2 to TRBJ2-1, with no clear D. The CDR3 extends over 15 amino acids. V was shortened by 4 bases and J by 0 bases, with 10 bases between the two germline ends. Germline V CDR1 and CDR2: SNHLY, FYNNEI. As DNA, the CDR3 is TGTGCCAGCAGTGGAACAGTAAGCTCCTACAATGAGCAGTTCTTC. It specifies CASSGTVSSYNEQFF.

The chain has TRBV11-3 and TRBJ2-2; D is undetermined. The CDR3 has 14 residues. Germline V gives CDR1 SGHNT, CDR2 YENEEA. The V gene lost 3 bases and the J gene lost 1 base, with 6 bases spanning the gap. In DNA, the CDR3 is TGTGCCAGCAGCTTCTTGGGGAACACCGGGGAGCTGTTTTTT. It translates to CASSFLGNTGELFF.

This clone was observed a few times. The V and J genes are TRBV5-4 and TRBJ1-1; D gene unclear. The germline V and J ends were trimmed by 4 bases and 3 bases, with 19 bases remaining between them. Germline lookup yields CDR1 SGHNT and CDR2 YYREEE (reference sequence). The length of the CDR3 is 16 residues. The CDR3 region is CASSPVPMGWDTEAFF. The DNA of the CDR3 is TGTGCCAGCAGCCCCGTACCGATGGGATGGGACACTGAAGCTTTCTTT.

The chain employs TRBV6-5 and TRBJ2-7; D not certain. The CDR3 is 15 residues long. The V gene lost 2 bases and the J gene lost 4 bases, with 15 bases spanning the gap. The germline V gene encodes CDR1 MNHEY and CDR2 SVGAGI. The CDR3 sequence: CASSYAEHLDYEQYF. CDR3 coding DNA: TGTGCCAGCAGTTACGCGGAACACCTGGATTACGAGCAGTACTTC.

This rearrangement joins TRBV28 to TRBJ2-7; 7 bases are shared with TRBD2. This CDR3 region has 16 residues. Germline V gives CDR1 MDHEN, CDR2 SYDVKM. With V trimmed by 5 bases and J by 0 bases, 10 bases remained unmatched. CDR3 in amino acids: CASSPGRRGFSYEQYF. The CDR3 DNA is TGTGCCAGCAGTCCCGGGAGGCGGGGGTTCTCCTACGAGCAGTACTTC. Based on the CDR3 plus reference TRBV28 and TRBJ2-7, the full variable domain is DVKVTQSSRYLVKRTGEKVFLECVQDMDHENMFWYRQDPGLGLRLIYFSYDVKMKEKGDIPEGYSVSREKKERFSLILESASTNQTSMYLCASSPGRRGFSYEQYFGPGTRLTVT.